The rows below give T cell receptor beta chains drawn from one sample of a study of OX40 agonist ivuxolimab in advanced cancers. Profiled with immunoSEQ multiplex PCR; TCRdb holds only in-frame clones, not every one. The sample includes 70,000 to 95,000 clones, roughly 88% of them seen just once. The material was CD4+ or CD8+ T cells sorted from blood, obtained in a trial of the OX40 agonist ivuxolimab. All receptors derive from an adult with an advanced solid tumor such as melanoma, head and neck, liver or kidney cancer. The CDR3 runs from the conserved cysteine through the conserved F or W. A D gene is named only where the DNA matches it firmly. The size entry is marked missing in some rows and otherwise reads once, few, many or a size class.

size,J,V,D,length,CDR3,DNA
-,TRBJ2-1,TRBV9,TRBD2,14,CASSPAGGDNEQFF,TGTGCCAGCAGCCCTGCGGGGGGGGACAATGAGCAGTTCTTC
-,TRBJ2-3,TRBV5-1,TRBD1,14,CASSRDRSTDTQYF,TGCGCCAGCAGCCGGGACAGAAGCACAGATACGCAGTATTTT
-,TRBJ1-1,TRBV7-3,-,13,CASSSDGGTEAFF,TGTGCCAGCAGCTCAGACGGGGGCACTGAAGCTTTCTTT
-,TRBJ1-3,TRBV5-1,-,18,CASSPHARDKYSGNTIYF,TGCGCCAGCAGCCCTCATGCCCGGGACAAATACTCTGGAAACACCATATATTTT
-,TRBJ1-5,TRBV6-6,-,16,CASSYGRPTPNQPQHF,TGTGCCAGCAGTTACGGGCGGCCGACCCCTAATCAGCCCCAGCATTTT
-,TRBJ1-2,TRBV28,-,16,CASAGPSFTGNYGYTF,TGTGCCAGCGCTGGGCCTTCCTTTACAGGGAACTATGGCTACACCTTC
-,TRBJ2-3,TRBV28,-,12,CASRPGLHTQYF,TGTGCCAGCAGGCCGGGACTCCATACGCAGTATTTT
-,TRBJ2-1,TRBV5-1,-,13,CASSFGSQNEQFF,TGCGCCAGCAGCTTCGGCTCCCAAAATGAGCAGTTCTTC
-,TRBJ2-5,TRBV10-3,-,11,CAIGAQETQYF,TGTGCCATCGGGGCCCAAGAGACCCAGTACTTC
-,TRBJ2-7,TRBV7-2,-,14,CASSLKWGFDEQYF,TGTGCCAGCAGTTTAAAATGGGGTTTCGACGAGCAGTACTTC
-,TRBJ1-6,TRBV5-6,-,15,CASTPSPTYNSPLHF,TGTGCCAGCACCCCCTCTCCGACCTATAATTCACCCCTCCACTTT
few,TRBJ1-2,TRBV4-2,-,15,CASSTAGTLGGGYTF,TGTGCCAGCAGCACCGCGGGGACCTTAGGGGGGGGCTACACCTTC
-,TRBJ2-7,TRBV9,TRBD2,15,CASSPRLAGEVEQYF,TGTGCCAGCAGCCCTCGACTAGCGGGAGAGGTCGAGCAGTACTTC
-,TRBJ1-2,TRBV9,TRBD1,14,CASSVGDRGVGYTF,TGTGCCAGCAGCGTGGGGGACAGGGGTGTCGGCTACACCTTC